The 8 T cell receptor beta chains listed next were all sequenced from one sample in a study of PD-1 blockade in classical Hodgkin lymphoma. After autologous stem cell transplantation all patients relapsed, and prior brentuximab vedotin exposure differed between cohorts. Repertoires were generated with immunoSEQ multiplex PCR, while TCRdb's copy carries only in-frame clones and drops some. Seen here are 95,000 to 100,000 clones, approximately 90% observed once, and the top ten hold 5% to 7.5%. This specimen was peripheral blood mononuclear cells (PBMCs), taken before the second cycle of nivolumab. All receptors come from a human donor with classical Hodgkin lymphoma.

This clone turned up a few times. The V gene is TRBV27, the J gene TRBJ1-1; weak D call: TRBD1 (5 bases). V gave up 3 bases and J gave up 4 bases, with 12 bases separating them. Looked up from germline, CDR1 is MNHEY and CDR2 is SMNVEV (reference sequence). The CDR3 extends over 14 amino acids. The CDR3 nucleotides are TGTGCCAGCAGTTTCTCGGGGGGGAGCACTGAAGCTTTCTTT. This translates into CASSFSGGSTEAFF.

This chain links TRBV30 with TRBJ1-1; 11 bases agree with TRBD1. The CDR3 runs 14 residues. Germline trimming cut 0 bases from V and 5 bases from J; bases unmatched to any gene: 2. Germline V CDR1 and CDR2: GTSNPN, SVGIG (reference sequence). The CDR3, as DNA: TGTGCCTGGAGTGTGGGACAGGGGGTGACTGAAGCTTTCTTT. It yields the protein CAWSVGQGVTEAFF.

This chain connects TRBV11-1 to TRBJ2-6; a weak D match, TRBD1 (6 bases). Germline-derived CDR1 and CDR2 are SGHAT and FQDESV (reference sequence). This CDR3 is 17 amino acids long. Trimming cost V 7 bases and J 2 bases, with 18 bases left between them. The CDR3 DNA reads TGTGCCAGCACCCCCCGGACAGAACTGACTGGGGCCAACGTCCTGACTTTC. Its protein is CASTPRTELTGANVLTF.

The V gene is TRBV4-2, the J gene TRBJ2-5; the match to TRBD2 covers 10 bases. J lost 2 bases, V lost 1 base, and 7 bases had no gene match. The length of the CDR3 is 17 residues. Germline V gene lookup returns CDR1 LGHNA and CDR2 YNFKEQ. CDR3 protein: CASSQAPSGGNQETQYF. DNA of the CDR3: TGTGCCAGCAGCCAAGCGCCTAGCGGGGGAAATCAAGAGACCCAGTACTTC.

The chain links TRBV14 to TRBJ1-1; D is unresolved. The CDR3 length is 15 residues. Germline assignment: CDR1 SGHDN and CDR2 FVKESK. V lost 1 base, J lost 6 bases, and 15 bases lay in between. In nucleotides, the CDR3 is TGTGCCAGCAGCCAAGGGGAACCAATATACGCTGAAGCTTTCTTT. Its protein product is CASSQGEPIYAEAFF.

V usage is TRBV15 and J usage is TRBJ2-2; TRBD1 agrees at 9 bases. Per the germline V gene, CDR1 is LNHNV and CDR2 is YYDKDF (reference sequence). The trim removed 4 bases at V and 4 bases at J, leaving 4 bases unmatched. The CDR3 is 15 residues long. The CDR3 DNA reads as TGTGCCACCAGCACCGACAGGGGGATCACCGGGGAGCTGTTTTTT. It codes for CATSTDRGITGELFF.

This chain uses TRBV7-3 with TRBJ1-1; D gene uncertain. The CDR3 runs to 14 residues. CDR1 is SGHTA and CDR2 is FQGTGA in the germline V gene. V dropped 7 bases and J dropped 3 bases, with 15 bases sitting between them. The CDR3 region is CASTLNRGDTEAFF. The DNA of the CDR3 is TGTGCCAGCACCTTGAACCGGGGAGACACTGAAGCTTTCTTT.

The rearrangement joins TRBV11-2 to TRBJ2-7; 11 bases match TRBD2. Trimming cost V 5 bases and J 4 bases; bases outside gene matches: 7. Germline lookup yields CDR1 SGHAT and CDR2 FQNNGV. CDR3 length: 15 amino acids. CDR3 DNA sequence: TGTGCCAGCAGCCATTCTAGCGGGGGGAGGTACGAGCAGTACTTC. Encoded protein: CASSHSSGGRYEQYF.